The 10 T cell receptor beta chains in this list originate from one sample, sequenced in a study of response to subunit inactivated influenza vaccine. Using its own MiXCR run on the RT-PCR reads, TCRdb lists one record per CDR3 protein. The repertoire holds 550,000 to 800,000 distinct CDR3 sequences, with less than 20% as singletons. The sequencing here drew on PBMCs from blood, taken roughly 12 days after vaccination. All receptors come from a man aged 50-60 years who received an inactivated influenza vaccine.

This clonotype was recorded at least ten times. The genes are TRBV30 and TRBJ1-2; perhaps TRBD1 as D (5 bases). V was cut by 5 bases and J by 4 bases, with 17 bases left in between. The CDR3 has 14 residues. Germline-derived CDR1 and CDR2 are GTSNPN and SVGIG (reference sequence). CDR3 protein: CAWARDRYSYGYTF. The DNA of the CDR3 is TGTGCCTGGGCACGAGACAGATACTCCTATGGCTACACCTTC.

V usage is TRBV19 and J usage is TRBJ1-1; the D gene is possibly TRBD1 (6 bases). The germline V and J ends were trimmed by 6 bases and 0 bases, with 14 bases remaining between them. The CDR3 loop spans 15 amino acids. CDR1 and CDR2 from the germline V gene are LNHDA and SQIVND (reference sequence). CDR3 sequence reads: CASRKGGPMNTEAFF. CDR3 nucleotides: TGTGCCAGTAGAAAAGGGGGGCCCATGAACACTGAAGCTTTCTTT. The whole variable domain, remainder taken from reference TRBV19 and TRBJ1-1, is DGGITQSPKYLFRKEGQNVTLSCEQNLNHDAMYWYRQDPGQGLRLIYYSQIVNDFQKGDIAEGYSVSREKKESFPLTVTSAQKNPTAFYLCASRKGGPMNTEAFFGQGTRLTVV.

This clonotype has a handful of counts. V and J are TRBV2 and TRBJ1-6; 8 bases match TRBD1. Trimming cost V 6 bases and J 10 bases; bases outside gene matches: 5. Germline V gene data show CDR1 as SNHLY and CDR2 as FYNNEI. The CDR3 runs 13 residues. CDR3 sequence (DNA): TGTGCCAGCAGAGGACAGGGATCATCACCCCTCCACTTT. It encodes CASRGQGSSPLHF. Using reference TRBV2 and TRBJ1-6 for the parts outside the CDR3, the full variable domain is EPEVTQTPSHQVTQMGQEVILRCVPISNHLYFYWYRQILGQKVEFLVSFYNNEISEKSEIFDDQFSVERPDGSNFTLKIRSTKLEDSAMYFCASRGQGSSPLHFGNGTRLTVT.

The chain combines TRBV5-1 with TRBJ1-2; TRBD1 might be the D (5 bases). Between the trimmed V and J ends, which lost 0 bases and 3 bases, there was a span of 9 bases. The CDR3 is made up of 14 amino acids. Germline CDR1 and CDR2: SGHRS and YFSETQ. The CDR3 loop is CASSLAGMDYGYTF. CDR3 coding DNA: TGCGCCAGCAGCTTGGCAGGGATGGACTATGGCTACACCTTC. The full variable domain, with the rest looked up from reference TRBV5-1 and TRBJ1-2, is KAGVTQTPRYLIKTRGQQVTLSCSPISGHRSVSWYQQTPGQGLQFLFEYFSETQRNKGNFPGRFSGRQFSNSRSEMNVSTLELGDSALYLCASSLAGMDYGYTFGSGTRLTVV.

The chain couples TRBV12-3 or TRBV12-4 to TRBJ2-1; 8 bases align to TRBD1. The CDR3 has 15 amino acids. J lost 3 bases, V lost 6 bases, and 7 bases had no gene match. CDR3 in amino acids: CASRTPGGLYNEQFF. The CDR3 DNA follows: TGTGCCAGCAGGACACCAGGGGGCCTCTACAATGAGCAGTTCTTC.

The genes are TRBV10-3 and TRBJ1-4; TRBD1 is a possible D gene (6 bases). The CDR3 consists of 15 residues. V lost 2 bases to trimming and J lost 5 bases, with 12 bases between them. Germline V CDR1 and CDR2: ENHRY, SYGVKD. The CDR3 nucleotides read TGTGCCATCAGTGAGCAGGGGAAAAGGAATGAAAAACTGTTTTTT. As protein: CAISEQGKRNEKLFF.

The CDR3, as DNA: TGCAGCGTTGATCGAGGGGTCGGGCAGTTCTTC. Protein: CSVDRGVGQFF. This rearrangement joins TRBV29-1 to TRBJ2-1; D might be TRBD1 or TRBD2, each matching 5 bases. The CDR3 extends over 11 amino acids. Germline V gene lookup returns CDR1 SQVTM and CDR2 ANQGSEA. Deletions cut 3 bases from V and 12 bases from J, with 12 bases between.

The chain carries TRBV4-2 and TRBJ2-3; 9 bases agree with TRBD1. The V and J ends lost 7 bases and 0 bases, in that order; junction bases with no gene match: 5. The CDR3 has 15 residues. CDR1 is LGHNA, CDR2 YNFKEQ, per germline. The CDR3 DNA reads TGTGCCAGCACGGACAGGGGAGGGAGCACAGATACGCAGTATTTT. Residues: CASTDRGGSTDTQYF.

Only a few counts were recorded for this clonotype. The chain uses TRBV5-6 and TRBJ2-3, with a weak D call TRBD2 (6 bases). Trimming shortened V by 1 base and J by 7 bases, and 13 bases separated the two germline ends. CDR1 is SGHDT and CDR2 is YYEEEE in the germline V gene. The CDR3 sequence is 14 residues long. The CDR3 sequence: CASSLSREVNTQYF. In nucleotides, the CDR3 is TGTGCCAGCAGCTTGAGCAGGGAGGTGAATACGCAGTATTTT.

The chain links TRBV3-1 to TRBJ1-2, with D hard to call. The CDR3 is 16 amino acids. Trimming removed 0 bases from V and 0 bases from J, with 11 bases in between. Germline V gene sequence: CDR1 LGHDT, CDR2 YNNKEL (reference sequence). The DNA for the CDR3 is TGTGCCAGCAGCCAAGATCTGGGCAGTCCTAACTATGGCTACACCTTC. Amino acid sequence: CASSQDLGSPNYGYTF. The variable domain in full, with the rest retrieved from reference TRBV3-1 and TRBJ1-2, is DTAVSQTPKYLVTQMGNDKSIKCEQNLGHDTMYWYKQDSKKFLKIMFSYNNKELIINETVPNRFSPKSPDKAHLNLHINSLELGDSAVYFCASSQDLGSPNYGYTFGSGTRLTVV.